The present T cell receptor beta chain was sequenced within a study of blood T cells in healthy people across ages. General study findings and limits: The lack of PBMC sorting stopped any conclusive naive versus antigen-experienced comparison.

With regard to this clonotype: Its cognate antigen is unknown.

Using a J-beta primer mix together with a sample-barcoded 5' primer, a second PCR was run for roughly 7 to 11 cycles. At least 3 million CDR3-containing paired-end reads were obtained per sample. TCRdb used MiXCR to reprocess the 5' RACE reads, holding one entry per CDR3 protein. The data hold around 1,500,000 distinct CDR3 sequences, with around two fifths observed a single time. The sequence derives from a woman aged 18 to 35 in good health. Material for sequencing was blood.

CDR3 protein: CASLAGFGGDTQYF. The CDR3 bases are TGTGCCAGCCTTGCTGGCTTTGGTGGAGATACGCAGTATTTT. V is TRBV27 and J is TRBJ2-3; D is unclear. V was pared by 8 bases and J by 5 bases, with 17 bases between. The CDR3 totals 14 residues. The germline CDR1 and CDR2 sequences are MNHEY and SMNVEV (reference sequence).